A single sample is the source of the 18 T cell receptor beta chains below, sequenced in a study of blood T cell repertoires in COVID-19. Clones were read by immunoSEQ multiplex PCR, and TCRdb kept only the in-frame ones, dropping some. The repertoire consists of 80,000 to 85,000 clones, with about four fifths occurring once and the leading ten covering approximately 14%. Sequencing input: peripheral blood. These receptors were collected from a human donor in a cohort sampled during active COVID-19.

V is TRBV5-5 and J is TRBJ1-3; 10 nucleotides align to TRBD1. The V segment lost 5 bases and the J segment 2 bases; nucleotides outside the gene matches: 19. The CDR3 is made up of 20 amino acids. CDR1 and CDR2 from the germline V gene are SGHKS and YYEKEE (reference sequence). CDR3 loop: CASRAGTGASEGGTGNTIYF. The CDR3 nucleotides are TGTGCCAGCAGGGCCGGGACAGGGGCCTCGGAGGGAGGTACTGGAAACACCATATATTTT. The complete variable domain, with remaining parts taken from reference TRBV5-5 and TRBJ1-3, reads DAGVTQSPTHLIKTRGQQVTLRCSPISGHKSVSWYQQVLGQGPQFIFQYYEKEERGRGNFPDRFSARQFPNYSSELNVNALLLGDSALYLCASRAGTGASEGGTGNTIYFGEGSWLTVV.

J is TRBJ2-3 and V is TRBV7-9, with D uncertain. The CDR3 runs 15 residues. Germline-derived CDR1 and CDR2 are SEHNR and FQNEAQ (reference sequence). V lost 3 bases, J lost 0 bases, and 10 bases lay in between. CDR3 sequence: CASSFRKSSTDTQYF. The CDR3 region has the DNA TGTGCCAGCAGCTTCAGAAAATCTAGCACAGATACGCAGTATTTT. Together with reference TRBV7-9 and TRBJ2-3, the CDR3 gives the full variable domain: DTGVSQNPRHKITKRGQNVTFRCDPISEHNRLYWYRQTLGQGPEFLTYFQNEAQLEKSRLLSDRFSAERPKGSFSTLEIQRTEQGDSAMYLCASSFRKSSTDTQYFGPGTRLTVL.

This chain links TRBV3-1 (or the pseudogene TRBV3-2) with TRBJ1-2, with D perhaps matching TRBD1 (6 bases). The CDR3 is made up of 14 amino acids. Per germline, CDR1 LGHDT and CDR2 YNNKEL (reference sequence). Deletions cut 4 bases from V and 8 bases from J, with 17 bases between. CDR3 amino acids: CASSRRGGSLGYTF. DNA for the CDR3: TGTGCCAGCAGCCGTAGGGGGGGATCCTTGGGCTACACCTTC.

This sequence joins TRBV5-1 and TRBJ2-3; 10 positions match TRBD2. Germline loops: CDR1 SGHRS, CDR2 YFSETQ. The CDR3 is made up of 17 amino acids. V lost 3 bases, J lost 0 bases, and 7 bases stayed unmatched. The CDR3 is CASSSLLAGVSTDTQYF. DNA for the CDR3: TGCGCCAGCAGCTCCCTCCTAGCGGGGGTTAGCACAGATACGCAGTATTTT.

This chain joins TRBV7-3 and TRBJ2-2; perhaps TRBD1 as D (6 bases). Germline values: CDR1 SGHTA, CDR2 FQGTGA. V gave up 1 base and J gave up 9 bases, with 15 bases separating them. The CDR3 is 15 residues long. The chain's CDR3 is CASSLINRANRELFF. CDR3 coding DNA: TGTGCCAGCAGCTTAATAAACAGGGCTAACAGGGAGCTGTTTTTT.

V usage is TRBV7-6 and J usage is TRBJ2-7, with TRBD2 matching over 7 bases. V shed 1 base and J 0 bases; nucleotides not matched to a gene: 0. CDR1 is SGHVS and CDR2 is FNYEAQ in the germline V gene. This CDR3 is 14 amino acids long. The CDR3 DNA reads as TGTGCCAGCAGCTTAGAGCGGGGCTCCTACGAGCAGTACTTC. It translates to CASSLERGSYEQYF.

V is TRBV7-8 and J is TRBJ1-6; unclear D gene. Looked up from germline, CDR1 is SGHVS and CDR2 is FQNEAQ. V shed 1 base and J shed 8 bases, with 6 bases lying between them. This CDR3 contains 13 residues. The CDR3 region has the DNA TGTGCCAGCAGCTTAGAGGAGTATTCACCCCTCCACTTT. It yields the protein CASSLEEYSPLHF.

J is TRBJ2-1 and V is TRBV5-1, with TRBD2 matching over 12 bases. This CDR3 comprises 15 residues. Per germline, CDR1 SGHRS and CDR2 YFSETQ. J was trimmed by 8 bases and V by 0 bases; bases with no gene match: 3. The CDR3 sequence: CASSLGTSGVYEQFF. The CDR3 region has the DNA TGCGCCAGCAGCTTGGGGACTAGCGGGGTGTATGAGCAGTTCTTC.

The chain combines TRBV11-2 with TRBJ2-7; the D gene is possibly TRBD2 (6 bases). The CDR3 spans 17 residues. Germline-derived CDR1 and CDR2 are SGHAT and FQNNGV. V lost 2 bases to trimming and J lost 5 bases, with 22 bases between them. CDR3 residues: CASSLMAFRWGGNEQYF. In DNA, the CDR3 is TGTGCCAGCAGCTTAATGGCATTCAGGTGGGGAGGTAACGAGCAGTACTTC. The entire variable domain, with the rest obtained from reference TRBV11-2 and TRBJ2-7, is as follows: EAGVAQSPRYKIIEKRQSVAFWCNPISGHATLYWYQQILGQGPKLLIQFQNNGVVDDSQLPKDRFSAERLKGVDSTLKIQPAKLEDSAVYLCASSLMAFRWGGNEQYFGPGTRLTVT.

The chain combines TRBV7-2 with TRBJ1-6; D might be TRBD1 (6 bases). Trimming took off 5 bases at V and 7 bases at J, with 18 bases between the two ends. CDR1 is SGHTA, CDR2 FQGNSA, per germline. The CDR3 is 16 amino acids. This CDR3 reads CASSLASTGYNSPLHF. The CDR3 region has the DNA TGTGCCAGCAGCCTCGCCTCCACAGGGTACAATTCACCCCTCCACTTT.

The V call is TRBV18, the J call TRBJ1-2; D is possibly TRBD1 (5 bases). Trimming removed 5 bases at V and 2 bases at J, with 15 bases between. The CDR3 has 15 residues. Germline V gene sequence: CDR1 KGHSH, CDR2 LQKENI. In DNA form, the CDR3 reads TGTGCCAGCTCAACCACGACGGAGGGGAACTATGGCTACACCTTC. It specifies CASSTTTEGNYGYTF.

The chain joins TRBV10-3 to TRBJ1-1, with D perhaps matching TRBD1 (5 bases). This CDR3 contains 15 residues. CDR1 and CDR2 (germline): ENHRY, SYGVKD. V lost 0 bases and J lost 2, with 10 bases in between. The CDR3, as DNA: TGTGCCATCAGTGAGTCGGGCAGGGAAAACACTGAAGCTTTCTTT. The encoded protein is CAISESGRENTEAFF.

This clone was seen many times. This sequence joins TRBV18 and TRBJ2-2; TRBD1 agrees at 10 bases. Germline V gene lookup returns CDR1 KGHSH and CDR2 LQKENI. The CDR3 is made up of 19 amino acids. J gave up 7 bases and V 0 bases, and 14 bases lay outside the gene matches. Written as DNA, the CDR3 is TGTGCCAGCTCACCACCGTTCCTCACCGGGACAGGGGTTGGCGGGGAGCTGTTTTTT. Translating it yields CASSPPFLTGTGVGGELFF.

CDR3 in amino acids: CASRTTGGGNQPQHF. CDR3 coding DNA: TGTGCCAGCAGGACAACAGGGGGCGGCAATCAGCCCCAGCATTTT. The V and J genes are TRBV28 and TRBJ1-5, with 9 bases matching TRBD1. Germline V gene data show CDR1 as MDHEN and CDR2 as SYDVKM. This CDR3 contains 15 residues. V gave up 6 bases and J gave up 2 bases; unmatched junction bases: 5.

This chain joins TRBV27 and TRBJ2-3; 9 nucleotides line up with TRBD1. The CDR3 is made up of 15 amino acids. Germline-derived CDR1 and CDR2 are MNHEY and SMNVEV (reference sequence). Losses at the gene ends were 3 bases for V and 6 bases for J; bases not matched to a gene: 7. In DNA, the CDR3 is TGTGCCAGCAGTTTTACAGGGGGCGCAGGGGATACGCAGTATTTT. This encodes CASSFTGGAGDTQYF.

The V call is TRBV6-5, the J call TRBJ1-5; D gene ambiguous. V was clipped by 5 bases and J by 3 bases, with 8 bases between them. Germline V lookup: CDR1 MNHEY, CDR2 SVGAGI. The CDR3 length is 13 residues. CDR3 in amino acids: CASSLADNQPQHF. DNA of the CDR3: TGTGCCAGCAGTCTGGCAGACAATCAGCCCCAGCATTTT.

The chain links TRBV7-9 to TRBJ2-1; 12 positions match TRBD2. From germline, CDR1 is SEHNR and CDR2 FQNEAQ (reference sequence). V lost 1 base to trimming and J lost 12 bases; unmatched junction nucleotides: 4. The CDR3 has 14 residues. The DNA for the CDR3 is TGTGCCAGCAGCTTAGAAACTAGCGGGGGGTCGCAGTTCTTC. Its translation is CASSLETSGGSQFF.

The V call is TRBV7-3, the J call TRBJ1-2; maybe TRBD1 (5 bases). The V gene lost 0 bases and the J gene lost 4 bases, with 12 bases spanning the gap. Germline V lookup: CDR1 SGHTA, CDR2 FQGTGA. The CDR3 has 15 amino acids. The CDR3 nucleotides are TGTGCCAGCAGCTTAACGGCAGGGTCTTCCTATGGCTACACCTTC. Translation gives CASSLTAGSSYGYTF.